This TCR beta chain emerged from a study of CXCR3-negative and CXCR3-positive naive CD8 T cells. In the study overall: Sequencing yielded 140 million or so TRB reads, roughly 1.5 +/- 0.3 million per library. Study conclusions and caveats: No difference in surface CD5 was seen between naive subsets, and TCR strength was inferred from TRB CDR3 properties.

CDR1 is MGHDK and CDR2 is SYGVNS in the germline V gene. CDR3 length: 17 residues. Sorts performed in triplicate captured 300,000 to 350,000 cells each from every CD8+ T cell subset. Points on this clonotype: Its specificity is unknown.

TRB cDNA libraries were made by UMI-labeled 5' RACE. TCRdb reprocessed the 5' RACE reads, keeping one entry per CDR3 protein, no DNA. The sample table includes 90,000 to 100,000 distinct CDR3 sequences. Sequenced sample: naive CXCR3- CD8+ T cells from blood. This sample's subset: CD45RO-CCR7+CD27+CD95- naive CD8+ T cells lacking CXCR3 (TNR3-). The TCR originated in a human donor in good health. Some clones in this sample may be carry-over from other donors' samples. This chain connects TRBV25-1 to TRBJ1-6; TCRdb proposes TRBD1, but this gene call is untestable without DNA. CDR3 region: CASSEYRGGQGNSPLHF.